Listed here is a single TCR beta chain. Its antigen is unknown. PCR employed 60 Vbeta and 13 Jbeta primers. As handled by the study authors: As a later analysis found, there were 82 million or so unique TCR beta chains, of which roughly 11 million were shared. Profiled with immunoSEQ multiplex PCR; TCRdb holds only in-frame clones, not every one. V and J calls and clone size come straight from that table; D and trimming were deduced from the DNA. The sample comprises about 130,000 clones, 80% of which are singletons, and approximately 2.1% rests with the top ten. This sample stems from a study of cytomegalovirus exposure and HLA in healthy donors. The study's findings and limits: Usually a TCR sequence was rare, but some public TCRs were found in many donors. Overall, roughly 150 TCR beta chains were annotated as cytomegalovirus-associated.

This CDR3 is built from 11 residues. The V gene lost 5 bases and the J gene lost 9 bases, with 11 bases spanning the gap. Per germline, CDR1 GTSNPN and CDR2 SVGIG (reference sequence). This chain connects TRBV30 to TRBJ2-1, with D perhaps matching TRBD1 (5 bases). The sequence came from a man aged 25 to 45 in good health and CMV-seronegative. Sequencing was performed on PBMCs. CDR3: CAWAGFGEQFF. CDR3 nucleotide sequence: TGTGCCTGGGCAGGGTTCGGTGAGCAGTTCTTC. The full variable domain, with the rest looked up from reference TRBV30 and TRBJ2-1, is SQTIHQWPATLVQPVGSPLSLECTVEGTSNPNLYWYRQAAGRGLQLLFYSVGIGQISSEVPQNLSASRPQDRQFILSSKKLLLSDSGFYLCAWAGFGEQFFGPGTRLTVL.